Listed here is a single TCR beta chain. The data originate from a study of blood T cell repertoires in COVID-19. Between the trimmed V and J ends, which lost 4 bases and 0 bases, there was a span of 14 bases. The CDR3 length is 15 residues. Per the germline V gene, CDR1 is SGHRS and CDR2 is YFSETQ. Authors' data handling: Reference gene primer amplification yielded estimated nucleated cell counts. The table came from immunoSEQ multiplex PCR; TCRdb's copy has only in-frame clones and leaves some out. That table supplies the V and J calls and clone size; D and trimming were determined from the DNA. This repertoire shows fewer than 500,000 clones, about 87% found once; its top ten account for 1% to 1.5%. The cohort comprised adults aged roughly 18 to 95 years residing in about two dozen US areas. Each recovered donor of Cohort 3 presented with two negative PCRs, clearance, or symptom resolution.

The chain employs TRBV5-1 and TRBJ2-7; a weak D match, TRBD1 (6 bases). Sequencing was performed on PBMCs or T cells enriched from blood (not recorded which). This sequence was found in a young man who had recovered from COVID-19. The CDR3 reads CASSPATGTSYEQYF. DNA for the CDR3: TGCGCCAGCAGCCCCGCCACAGGGACCTCCTACGAGCAGTACTTC.